These T cell receptor beta chains were read from a single sample in a study of shared clonotypes between healthy human individuals. This table comes from immunoSEQ multiplex PCR, and its TCRdb copy is limited to in-frame clones, with some not included. Of 2,500,000 or so clones in the sample, about 90% were seen once. Sequencing was done on a sample of naive CD4+ T cells from PBMCs. Receptors were obtained from a young man in good health. Some clones in this sample may be carry-over from other donors' samples. Each CDR3 is given with its conserved first and last residue. The D gene is left open where the match is weak. Some rows have no size entry. The others give once, few or many, or a class for an expanded clone.

D	size	V	J	length	CDR3	DNA
TRBD2	NA	TRBV6-6	TRBJ2-7	16	CAISAPTSGRAREQYF	TGTGCCATCAGTGCCCCTACTAGCGGGAGAGCGAGGGAGCAGTACTTC
NA	NA	TRBV25-1	TRBJ2-2	16	CASARGEKGITGELFF	TGTGCCAGCGCCAGGGGGGAGAAAGGAATCACCGGGGAGCTGTTTTTT
TRBD1	NA	TRBV28	TRBJ2-7	15	CASSSPGQALFEQYF	TGTGCCAGCAGTTCCCCGGGACAGGCTCTTTTCGAGCAGTACTTC
NA	NA	TRBV10-3	TRBJ2-3	14	CAISELGDWDTQYF	TGTGCCATCAGTGAGTTAGGGGATTGGGATACGCAGTATTTT
NA	NA	TRBV6-1	TRBJ1-1	13	CASSATRNTEAFF	TGTGCCAGCAGTGCGACAAGGAACACTGAAGCTTTCTTT
NA	NA	TRBV5-1	TRBJ1-1	14	CASSSTPEDTEAFF	TGCGCCAGCAGCTCAACTCCGGAGGACACTGAAGCTTTCTTT
TRBD2	NA	TRBV9	TRBJ2-5	18	CASSDGGLVYGLGETQYF	TGTGCCAGCAGCGACGGCGGACTAGTTTATGGGTTGGGAGAGACCCAGTACTTC
NA	once	TRBV4-1	TRBJ1-3	18	CASSQGRQGQSSGNTIYF	TGCGCCAGCAGCCAAGGCCGTCAGGGTCAGAGCTCTGGAAACACCATATATTTT
NA	NA	TRBV6-1	TRBJ1-5	15	CASSVGQGGDQPQHF	TGTGCCAGCAGTGTGGGGCAGGGAGGCGATCAGCCCCAGCATTTT
NA	NA	TRBV2	TRBJ1-5	14	CASSDRAGNQPQHF	TGTGCCAGCAGTGACAGGGCTGGCAATCAGCCCCAGCATTTT
TRBD2	NA	TRBV7-3	TRBJ2-3	20	CASSPKPLAGGWFSTDTQYF	TGTGCCAGCAGCCCGAAACCCCTAGCGGGAGGATGGTTTAGCACAGATACGCAGTATTTT
NA	NA	TRBV6-5	TRBJ2-5	15	CASSYGAAIQETQYF	TGTGCCAGCAGTTACGGCGCAGCCATCCAAGAGACCCAGTACTTC
NA	NA	TRBV15	TRBJ2-5	14	CATSRDGVGETQYF	TGTGCCACCAGCAGAGATGGGGTGGGAGAGACCCAGTACTTC
NA	NA	TRBV9	TRBJ2-3	14	CASSVARGTDTQYF	TGTGCCAGCAGCGTAGCACGGGGAACAGATACGCAGTATTTT